The 10 T cell receptor beta chains below were found in one sample sequenced in a study of B cell selection in AIRE deficiency. The sorted conventional CD4 T cells were gated as CD4+CD127+. Method: immunoSEQ multiplex PCR; TCRdb's copy keeps in-frame clones and lacks some. The table has around 20,000 clones, 95% to 98% seen once. The sequenced sample consisted of conventional CD4+ T cells sorted from PBMCs. The receptors were gathered from a human donor with AIRE deficiency.

J is TRBJ1-6 and V is TRBV11-3; D not certain. The CDR3 has 13 residues. From germline, CDR1 is SGHNT and CDR2 YENEEA. Trimming took off 5 bases at V and 9 bases at J, with 11 bases between the two ends. The DNA for the CDR3 is TGTGCCAGCAGCCCCGGGCCAGCTTCACCCCTCCACTTT. Protein sequence: CASSPGPASPLHF.

The CDR3 is CASSLSGSGNTIYF. The CDR3 DNA reads TGTGCCAGCAGCTTATCTGGGTCAGGAAACACCATATATTTT. The chain is built from TRBV7-9 and TRBJ1-3; no clear D gene. Trimming stripped 2 bases from V and 4 bases from J, with 9 bases between. This CDR3 spans 14 amino acids. Germline assignment: CDR1 SEHNR and CDR2 FQNEAQ (reference sequence).

The CDR3, as DNA: TGCACCAGCAGCCAAGATTCCGAGGGATTTAGGGTGGACGAGCAGTACTTC. Translated, it gives CTSSQDSEGFRVDEQYF. The chain is built from TRBV1 and TRBJ2-7; the table's D gene call, TRBD2, was not cross checked with the DNA. TRBV1 is described as a pseudogene. The CDR3 runs to 17 residues.

In its sample, this clone was seen once. The J gene is TRBJ2-7, the V gene TRBV9; D perhaps matches TRBD1 (6 bases). CDR1 and CDR2 from the germline V gene are SGDLS and YYNGEE. With 4 bases removed from V and 0 bases from J, the gap between germline ends came to 17 bases. The CDR3 extends over 16 amino acids. CDR3 amino acids: CASSPRTGLFSYEQYF. The CDR3 DNA reads TGTGCCAGCAGCCCACGAACAGGGCTATTCTCCTACGAGCAGTACTTC.

This clone was seen a single time. The V call is TRBV5-1, the J call TRBJ2-1; 9 nucleotides align to TRBD2. The CDR3 is made up of 16 amino acids. Trimming at V came to 4 bases and at J to 5 bases, leaving 10 bases not matched to a gene. Germline CDR1 and CDR2: SGHRS and YFSETQ. CDR3 protein: CASSVLPRGGDNEQFF. The CDR3 DNA reads TGCGCCAGCAGCGTCCTCCCCCGCGGGGGGGACAATGAGCAGTTCTTC.

V and J are TRBV7-2 and TRBJ2-1; D call uncertain. Deletions cut 0 bases from V and 7 bases from J, with 4 bases between. From germline, CDR1 is SGHTA and CDR2 FQGNSA. This CDR3 spans 12 amino acids. The CDR3: CASSLAYNEQFF. The CDR3 DNA is TGTGCCAGCAGCTTAGCGTATAATGAGCAGTTCTTC.

This chain connects TRBV18 to TRBJ2-5; D remains ambiguous. This CDR3 spans 14 amino acids. V was pared by 2 bases and J by 1 base, with 8 bases between. Germline V gene data show CDR1 as KGHSH and CDR2 as LQKENI. The DNA of the CDR3 is TGTGCCAGCTCACCAGTGAGTCTCCAAGAGACCCAGTACTTC. It specifies CASSPVSLQETQYF.

V gene TRBV12-5 combines with J gene TRBJ1-4; D might be TRBD1 (6 bases). This CDR3 is built from 19 residues. V gave up 0 bases and J gave up 0 bases, with 17 bases separating them. The germline V gene has CDR1 LGHNT and CDR2 FRNRAP. DNA of the CDR3: TGTGCTAGTGGTTTGGTACCCAAGGGTCAGGGGTCAACTAATGAAAAACTGTTTTTT. Amino acid sequence: CASGLVPKGQGSTNEKLFF.

This clone occurred once. J is TRBJ1-3 and V is TRBV2; possible D gene TRBD1, 6 bases. From germline, CDR1 is SNHLY and CDR2 FYNNEI. V was pared by 5 bases and J by 5 bases, with 13 bases between. This CDR3 has 14 amino acids. This CDR3 is CASSPDRLRNTIYF. CDR3 DNA sequence: TGTGCCAGCAGTCCAGACAGGCTCAGAAACACCATATATTTT.

The J gene is TRBJ2-7, the V gene TRBV7-2; D uncertain. CDR3 length: 14 residues. The germline gives CDR1 SGHTA, CDR2 FQGNSA. V shed 0 bases and J shed 4 bases, with 10 bases lying between them. CDR3 DNA sequence: TGTGCCAGCAGCTTAGCTACCGACAATTACGAGCAGTACTTC. This gives the protein CASSLATDNYEQYF.